Each of the 32 T cell receptor beta chains below was sequenced from the same sample in a study of blood T cell repertoires in COVID-19. Sequencing was performed with immunoSEQ multiplex PCR; in TCRdb, only in-frame clones are kept and a portion is missing. In the table there are 95,000 to 150,000 clones, less than 75% of which are singletons. The sample consisted of peripheral blood. Receptor source: a human donor with acute or convalescent COVID-19. The donor label of this sample is uncertain.

This clone came up a few times. This sequence joins TRBV6-6 and TRBJ1-2, with D possibly matching TRBD1 (6 bases). The CDR3 loop spans 16 amino acids. Germline CDR1 is MNHNY and CDR2 is SVGAGI (reference sequence). V was shortened by 2 bases and J by 2 bases, with 15 bases between the two germline ends. CDR3: CASSYGVGARNYGYTF. The CDR3 bases are TGTGCCAGCAGTTACGGGGTGGGGGCGCGGAACTATGGCTACACCTTC.

This clone was seen a handful of times. This chain links TRBV28 with TRBJ2-2; the match to TRBD2 covers 7 bases. The CDR3 sequence is 14 residues long. V was pared by 7 bases and J by 6 bases, with 8 bases of the junction left unmatched. Germline-derived CDR1 and CDR2 are MDHEN and SYDVKM. The CDR3 DNA follows: TGTGCCAGCACAAAACTAGCGCTCGCCGGGGAGCTGTTTTTT. This codes for CASTKLALAGELFF.

This clone was counted a single time. The chain uses TRBV3-1 (or the pseudogene TRBV3-2) and TRBJ1-2, with D possibly TRBD1 on 6 matching bases. V was trimmed by 0 bases and J by 6 bases, leaving 17 bases between them. The germline CDR1 and CDR2 sequences are LGHDT and YNNKEL (reference sequence). The CDR3 has 16 amino acids. The CDR3 spells CASSQDTVIRGHGYTF. CDR3 DNA: TGTGCCAGCAGCCAAGATACGGTGATCAGGGGACATGGCTACACCTTC.

The rearrangement uses TRBV5-1 and TRBJ1-2, with 9 bases matching TRBD1. Trimming cost V 2 bases and J 4 bases; bases outside gene matches: 6. The CDR3 runs to 15 residues. In germline, CDR1 is SGHRS, CDR2 YFSETQ. In DNA form, the CDR3 reads TGCGCCAGCAGCTTCCGGGACAGGGAGCCCTATGGCTACACCTTC. Translating gives CASSFRDREPYGYTF.

The chain uses TRBV21-1 and TRBJ1-6. TRBV21-1 is a pseudogene. The CDR3 runs to 14 residues. CDR3 bases: TGTGCCAGCAGCAAAGCAGGGAGCAATTCACCCCTCCACTTT. It encodes CASSKAGSNSPLHF.

The chain links TRBV19 to TRBJ1-5, with 9 bases lining up with TRBD1. The CDR3 sequence is 18 residues long. V lost 5 bases, J lost 4 bases, and 15 bases stayed unmatched. Germline loops: CDR1 LNHDA, CDR2 SQIVND (reference sequence). In DNA, the CDR3 is TGTGCCAGTAGTTGGGGACAGGGAGGGTTAAGTGGAAATCAGCCCCAGCATTTT. This codes for CASSWGQGGLSGNQPQHF.

The rearrangement uses TRBV14 and TRBJ2-3; 12 bases match TRBD2. CDR3 length: 16 residues. The germline gives CDR1 SGHDN, CDR2 FVKESK. V dropped 4 bases and J dropped 5; count of bases not matched to a gene: 7. The CDR3, as DNA: TGTGCCAGCAGCCCGCTACTAGCGGGGGGTCTAGATACGCAGTATTTT. This encodes CASSPLLAGGLDTQYF.

This clone came up a few times. In DNA form, the CDR3 reads TGTGCCAGCAGTTCGCCGGGACAGGCTTATTCACCCCTCCACTTT. This gives the protein CASSSPGQAYSPLHF. The chain couples TRBV28 to TRBJ1-6; the match to TRBD1 covers 8 bases. CDR1 is MDHEN, CDR2 SYDVKM, per germline. Germline trimming cut 4 bases from V and 8 bases from J; bases unmatched to any gene: 7. The CDR3 has 15 residues.

The chain joins TRBV27 to TRBJ1-3; the D gene is possibly TRBD1 (6 bases). Germline CDR1 and CDR2: MNHEY and SMNVEV (reference sequence). V dropped 4 bases and J dropped 1 base, with 14 bases sitting between them. CDR3 length equals 16 residues. The CDR3 loop reads CASSWGGPNSGNTIYF. The CDR3 nucleotides read TGTGCCAGCAGTTGGGGGGGCCCCAATTCTGGAAACACCATATATTTT.

CDR3 region: CAWSATGREQYF. CDR3 DNA: TGTGCCTGGAGTGCGACAGGGCGCGAGCAGTACTTC. This chain connects TRBV30 to TRBJ2-7; 7 nucleotides match TRBD1. V shed 1 base and J 6 bases; nucleotides not matched to a gene: 3. There are 12 residues in the CDR3. Germline-derived CDR1 and CDR2 are GTSNPN and SVGIG (reference sequence).

V is TRBV11-2 and J is TRBJ2-5; 11 nucleotides match TRBD2. After removal of 3 bases from V and 5 bases from J, the junction contained 5 bases not matched to a gene. CDR1 is SGHAT, CDR2 FQNNGV, per germline. The CDR3 has 15 amino acids. The CDR3 nucleotides read TGTGCCAGCAGCTTGAGTAGCGGGGGGGTGGAGACCCAGTACTTC. Encoded protein: CASSLSSGGVETQYF.

For the CDR3, the DNA is TGTGCCAGCATGTCATCGCCTTTAGGCAGGGGTGAAGCTTTCTTT. Protein: CASMSSPLGRGEAFF. The gene calls are TRBV2 and TRBJ1-1, with TRBD1 as a possible D gene (6 bases). There are 15 residues in the CDR3. Germline lookup yields CDR1 SNHLY and CDR2 FYNNEI. V dropped 7 bases and J dropped 7 bases, with 22 bases sitting between them.

The chain carries TRBV5-1 and TRBJ2-1; D ambiguous. The germline gives CDR1 SGHRS, CDR2 YFSETQ. This CDR3 spans 15 amino acids. Between the trimmed V and J ends, which lost 0 bases and 5 bases, there was a span of 12 bases. CDR3 loop: CASSLVPGTHNEQFF. The CDR3 region has the DNA TGCGCCAGCAGCTTGGTTCCGGGTACCCACAATGAGCAGTTCTTC.

The V call is TRBV6-5, the J call TRBJ1-2; 7 nucleotides line up with TRBD1. V was clipped by 4 bases and J by 4 bases; unmatched bases: 9. Germline lookup yields CDR1 MNHEY and CDR2 SVGAGI. The CDR3 has 15 amino acids. The CDR3 protein is CASSSILDRAYGYTF. CDR3 DNA sequence: TGTGCCAGCAGTTCCATACTTGACAGGGCCTATGGCTACACCTTC.

V is TRBV10-2 and J is TRBJ2-2; TRBD2 matches at 8 bases. Losses at the gene ends were 4 bases for V and 6 bases for J; bases not matched to a gene: 4. In germline, CDR1 is WSHSY, CDR2 SAAADI. This CDR3 contains 14 residues. CDR3 DNA: TGCGCCAGCAGTGCGGTCGGGGGGGCCGGGGAGCTGTTTTTT. It encodes CASSAVGGAGELFF.

The J gene is TRBJ1-2, the V gene TRBV5-6; 7 nucleotides line up with TRBD1. V dropped 3 bases and J dropped 2; count of bases not matched to a gene: 7. The CDR3 sequence is 15 residues long. CDR1 is SGHDT and CDR2 is YYEEEE in the germline V gene. As DNA, the CDR3 is TGTGCCAGCAGCTCCATTTCACAGGGGAACTATGGCTACACCTTC. It is translated as CASSSISQGNYGYTF.

As concerns this clone: Its ends do not fully match the called genes, so a read error is possible. V is TRBV29-1 and J is TRBJ1-1, with TRBD1 identical over 9 bases. Germline V CDR1 and CDR2: SQVTM, ANQGSEA. This CDR3 spans 12 amino acids. The DNA for the CDR3 is TGCAGCGTTGACCGGGACAGGGTCGGGGCGGACTTT. This sequence encodes CSVDRDRVGADF.

This chain joins TRBV27 and TRBJ1-5; D may be TRBD1 (6 bases). Germline lookup yields CDR1 MNHEY and CDR2 SMNVEV (reference sequence). V was clipped by 3 bases and J by 0 bases, with 15 bases between them. This CDR3 has 17 residues. The CDR3 DNA sequence: TGTGCCAGCAGTTTTGGTAGGGGGATCAATAGCAATCAGCCCCAGCATTTT. Its protein product is CASSFGRGINSNQPQHF.

The chain has TRBV3-1 (or the pseudogene TRBV3-2) and TRBJ2-3; a weak D match, TRBD2 (5 bases). Germline-derived CDR1 and CDR2 are LGHDT and YNNKEL (reference sequence). The CDR3 spans 14 residues. Trimming removed 5 bases at V and 4 bases at J, with 13 bases between. CDR3 protein: CASSTQLGPDTQYF. The CDR3 DNA reads TGTGCCAGCAGCACCCAACTAGGACCAGATACGCAGTATTTT.

The V call is TRBV19, the J call TRBJ1-1; D unresolved. Germline lookup yields CDR1 LNHDA and CDR2 SQIVND (reference sequence). V shed 7 bases and J shed 5 bases, with 14 bases lying between them. The CDR3 is made up of 13 amino acids. Here the CDR3 reads CASTSFRGTEAFF. In nucleotides, the CDR3 is TGTGCCAGTACTAGTTTTCGAGGAACTGAAGCTTTCTTT.

In DNA, the CDR3 is TGTGCCAGCAGCGATCGGGGGAGTGGGACAGATACGCAGTATTTT. Protein product: CASSDRGSGTDTQYF. The V and J genes are TRBV9 and TRBJ2-3; D possibly corresponds to TRBD2 (6 bases). CDR1 is SGDLS and CDR2 is YYNGEE in the germline V gene. CDR3 size: 15 residues. Trimming took 3 bases from V and 3 from J, leaving 14 bases between them.

The chain links TRBV5-1 to TRBJ1-2; 7 bases are a match to TRBD1. Per the germline V gene, CDR1 is SGHRS and CDR2 is YFSETQ. The trim removed 0 bases at V and 4 bases at J, leaving 3 bases unmatched. The CDR3 spans 14 residues. CDR3 sequence reads: CASSLGQGRYGYTF. The CDR3 bases are TGCGCCAGCAGCTTGGGACAGGGTCGCTATGGCTACACCTTC.

The chain carries TRBV24-1 and TRBJ2-4, with D unclear. V was shortened by 1 base and J by 0 bases, with 6 bases between the two germline ends. Germline V gene sequence: CDR1 KGHDR, CDR2 SFDVKD. The CDR3 is 15 amino acids. CDR3 DNA sequence: TGTGCCACCAGTGATTTCGTAATAGCCAAAAACATTCAGTACTTC. Translation gives CATSDFVIAKNIQYF.

The V call is TRBV6-1, the J call TRBJ1-5; 11 bases align to TRBD1. The length of the CDR3 is 15 residues. Looked up from germline, CDR1 is MNHNS and CDR2 is SASEGT. Losses at the gene ends were 3 bases for V and 6 bases for J; bases not matched to a gene: 4. The CDR3 DNA follows: TGTGCCAGCAGTGATGGACAGGGGGCAGGTCAGCCCCAGCATTTT. It specifies CASSDGQGAGQPQHF.

This clone was counted a few times. J is TRBJ1-1 and V is TRBV29-1, with D unclear. Germline V lookup: CDR1 SQVTM, CDR2 ANQGSEA. Trimming cost V 1 base and J 0 bases, with 6 bases left between them. There are 13 residues in the CDR3. The CDR3 loop is CSVEVRMNTEAFF. The CDR3 region has the DNA TGCAGCGTTGAAGTCAGAATGAACACTGAAGCTTTCTTT.

V usage is TRBV24-1 and J usage is TRBJ2-5; TRBD1 matches 10 bases. Germline CDR1 KGHDR, CDR2 SFDVKD. The ends lost 2 bases at V and 2 bases at J; junction bases unmatched: 4. The CDR3 covers 16 residues. DNA of the CDR3: TGTGCCACCAGTGATTATGGGACAGGGGCTCAAGAGACCCAGTACTTC. Its translation: CATSDYGTGAQETQYF.

The rearrangement links TRBV5-1 to TRBJ2-7, with TRBD1 matching over 8 bases. J was trimmed by 1 base and V by 5 bases; bases with no gene match: 8. The CDR3 has 15 amino acids. The germline CDR1 and CDR2 sequences are SGHRS and YFSETQ. The CDR3 reads CASRHIGDRSYEQYF. The CDR3 DNA is TGCGCCAGCAGGCATATCGGGGACAGGTCCTACGAGCAGTACTTC. Using reference TRBV5-1 and TRBJ2-7 for the parts outside the CDR3, the full variable domain is KAGVTQTPRYLIKTRGQQVTLSCSPISGHRSVSWYQQTPGQGLQFLFEYFSETQRNKGNFPGRFSGRQFSNSRSEMNVSTLELGDSALYLCASRHIGDRSYEQYFGPGTRLTVT.

The gene calls are TRBV5-1 and TRBJ2-5; D is unresolved. With 1 base removed from V and 5 bases from J, the gap between germline ends came to 9 bases. Germline-derived CDR1 and CDR2 are SGHRS and YFSETQ. CDR3 length: 13 amino acids. The chain's CDR3 is CASSLWPPETQYF. CDR3 nucleotide sequence: TGCGCCAGCAGCTTGTGGCCCCCCGAGACCCAGTACTTC.

V gene TRBV30 combines with J gene TRBJ1-6, with D tentatively TRBD1 (6 bases). Per germline, CDR1 GTSNPN and CDR2 SVGIG (reference sequence). Between the trimmed V and J ends, which lost 5 bases and 6 bases, there was a span of 17 bases. The CDR3 consists of 15 residues. The CDR3 region has the DNA TGTGCCTGGCGAACGGGACAAACGTCTAATTCACCCCTCCACTTT. This codes for CAWRTGQTSNSPLHF. Drawing the rest from reference TRBV30 and TRBJ1-6, the complete variable domain is SQTIHQWPATLVQPVGSPLSLECTVEGTSNPNLYWYRQAAGRGLQLLFYSVGIGQISSEVPQNLSASRPQDRQFILSSKKLLLSDSGFYLCAWRTGQTSNSPLHFGNGTRLTVT.

This chain joins TRBV7-2 and TRBJ2-7; a weak D match, TRBD1 (6 bases). Per germline, CDR1 SGHTA and CDR2 FQGNSA. The CDR3 sequence is 14 residues long. V was pared by 7 bases and J by 2 bases, with 15 bases between. The CDR3 DNA is TGTGCCAGCAAATTACAGGGTGGGCCCTACGAGCAGTACTTC. This translates into CASKLQGGPYEQYF.

V is TRBV28 and J is TRBJ1-2; 12 bases agree with TRBD1. J gave up 5 bases and V 6 bases, and 10 bases lay outside the gene matches. This CDR3 region has 16 residues. From germline, CDR1 is MDHEN and CDR2 SYDVKM. The CDR3 nucleotides read TGTGCCAGCAGCCCTCGGGACAGGGGGCTTGGGTATGGCTACACCTTC. It specifies CASSPRDRGLGYGYTF.

This chain connects TRBV10-3 to TRBJ2-3; D gene unclear. Germline assignment: CDR1 ENHRY and CDR2 SYGVKD. CDR3 length: 19 residues. Trimming cost V 3 bases and J 2 bases, with 24 bases left between them. The CDR3 nucleotides read TGTGCCATCAGTGAAATGGTCCGGCGAGGATGGTATGACACAGATACGCAGTATTTT. It specifies CAISEMVRRGWYDTDTQYF.